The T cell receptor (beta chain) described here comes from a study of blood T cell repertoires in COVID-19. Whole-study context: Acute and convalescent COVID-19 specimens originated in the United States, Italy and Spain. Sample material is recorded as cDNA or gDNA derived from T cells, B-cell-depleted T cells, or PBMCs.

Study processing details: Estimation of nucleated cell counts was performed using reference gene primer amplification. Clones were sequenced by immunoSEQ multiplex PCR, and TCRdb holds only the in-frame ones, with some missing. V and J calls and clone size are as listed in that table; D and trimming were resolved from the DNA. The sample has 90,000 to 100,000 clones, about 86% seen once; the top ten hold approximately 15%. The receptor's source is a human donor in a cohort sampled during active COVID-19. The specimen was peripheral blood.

The DNA for the CDR3 is TGTGCCAGCAGTGACGGAGTGAACACTGAAGCTTTCTTT. This encodes CASSDGVNTEAFF. The rearrangement joins TRBV6-4 to TRBJ1-1, with D hard to call. Trimming stripped 2 bases from V and 0 bases from J, with 4 bases between. This CDR3 contains 13 residues. Germline loops: CDR1 MRHNA, CDR2 SNTAGT.